The clone carrying this T cell receptor beta chain was counted once. Other DNA variants within this sample encode the same CDR3. The data were taken from a study of shared clonotypes between healthy human individuals. CD4+ cell separation produced CD45RA+ naive and CD45RA-negative memory subsets. Germline V gene sequence: CDR1 SGHAT, CDR2 FQNNGV. The germline V and J ends were trimmed by 6 bases and 8 bases, with 22 bases remaining between them. The CDR3 is made up of 15 amino acids. The data were produced by immunoSEQ multiplex PCR, yet TCRdb's version contains in-frame clones alone and is incomplete. Among some 2.4 million clones listed, roughly 93% were seen once.

The TCR comes from a man aged 18-30 years in good health. Some clones in this sample may be carry-over from other donors' samples. The sequenced sample consisted of naive CD4+ T cells from PBMCs. The subset here: CD45RA+ positively selected. The chain combines TRBV11-2 with TRBJ1-2, with D maybe TRBD1 (5 bases). CDR3: CASSLTGTDGKGYTF. In DNA, the CDR3 is TGTGCCAGCAGTCTAACCGGGACCGACGGGAAGGGCTACACCTTC.